The TCR beta chain under discussion was sequenced for a study of graft-versus-host responses after intestinal transplantation. TCRdb's copy holds only in-frame clones and misses some; the assay was immunoSEQ multiplex PCR. The profile shows 62,000 or so clones, roughly 89% of them singletons. The germline CDR1 and CDR2 sequences are SNHLY and FYNNEI. This CDR3 comprises 14 residues. V dropped 6 bases and J dropped 0 bases, with 12 bases sitting between them. This sequence was found in a human patient who received an intestinal transplant, so some T cells may come from the graft donor. The sample consisted of PBMCs, taken 26 days after transplant. The rearrangement joins TRBV2 to TRBJ2-7; D unclear. In DNA, the CDR3 is TGTGCCAGCAGCCCACCGCGGTCCTCCTACGAGCAGTACTTC. It encodes CASSPPRSSYEQYF.